This T cell receptor beta chain was documented in a study of cytomegalovirus exposure and HLA in healthy donors. Points from the study as a whole: Rates of TCR association differed by HLA locus in a later analysis, with DRB1 highest and HLA-C lowest. Analysis was carried out at a later point, and it linked a missense DCLRE1C variant to TCR beta V- and J-gene trimming. Solely CMV serostatus was available to characterize immune exposure.

Per germline, CDR1 SGHVS and CDR2 FQNEAQ. V gave up 5 bases and J gave up 4 bases, with 17 bases separating them. This CDR3 is 15 amino acids long. The PCR made use of 60 Vbeta and 13 Jbeta primers. In the study's own analysis: An analysis performed later counted about 80 million unique TCR beta chains (around 11 million of them shared). The method was immunoSEQ multiplex PCR; TCRdb's version includes in-frame clones alone and lacks a portion of them. V and J calls plus clone size are reproduced from that table; the DNA served to infer D and trimming. The sample shows a few hundred thousand clones, approximately 84% of them seen only once. Remarks on this clone: Its antigen is unidentified.

This TCR was sampled from a woman aged 40 to 55 in good health and CMV-seronegative. Input material: PBMCs. The V call is TRBV7-8, the J call TRBJ2-5; weak D call: TRBD1 (6 bases). CDR3 loop: CASSPFRTRGETQYF. CDR3 in DNA: TGTGCCAGCAGCCCTTTCCGAACCAGGGGAGAGACCCAGTACTTC.